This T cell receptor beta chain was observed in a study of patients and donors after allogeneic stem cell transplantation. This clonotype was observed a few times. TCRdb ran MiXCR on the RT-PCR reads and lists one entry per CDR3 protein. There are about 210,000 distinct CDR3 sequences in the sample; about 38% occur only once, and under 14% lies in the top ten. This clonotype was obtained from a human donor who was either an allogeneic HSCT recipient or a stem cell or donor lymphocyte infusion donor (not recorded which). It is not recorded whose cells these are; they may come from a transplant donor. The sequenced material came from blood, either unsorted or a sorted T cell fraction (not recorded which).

The CDR3 spells CASSQEGWQEAEAFF. The CDR3 coding sequence is TGTGCCAGCAGCCAAGAGGGATGGCAGGAGGCGGAAGCTTTCTTT. The V call is TRBV14, the J call TRBJ1-1; D call uncertain. Germline V lookup: CDR1 SGHDN, CDR2 FVKESK. Trimming cost V 0 bases and J 8 bases, with 16 bases left between them. This CDR3 region has 15 residues.